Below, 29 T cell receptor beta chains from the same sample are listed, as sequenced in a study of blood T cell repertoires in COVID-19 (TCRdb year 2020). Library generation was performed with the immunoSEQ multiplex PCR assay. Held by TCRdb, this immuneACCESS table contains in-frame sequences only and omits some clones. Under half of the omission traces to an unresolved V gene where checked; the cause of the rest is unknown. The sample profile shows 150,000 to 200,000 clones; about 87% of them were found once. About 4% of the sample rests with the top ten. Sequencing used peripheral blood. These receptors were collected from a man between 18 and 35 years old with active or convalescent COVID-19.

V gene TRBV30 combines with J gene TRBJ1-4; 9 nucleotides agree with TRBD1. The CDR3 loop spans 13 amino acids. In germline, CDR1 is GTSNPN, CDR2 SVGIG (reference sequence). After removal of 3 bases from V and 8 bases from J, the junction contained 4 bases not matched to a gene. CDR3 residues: CAWRGQGREKLFF. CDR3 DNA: TGTGCCTGGAGGGGACAGGGCAGGGAAAAACTGTTTTTT.

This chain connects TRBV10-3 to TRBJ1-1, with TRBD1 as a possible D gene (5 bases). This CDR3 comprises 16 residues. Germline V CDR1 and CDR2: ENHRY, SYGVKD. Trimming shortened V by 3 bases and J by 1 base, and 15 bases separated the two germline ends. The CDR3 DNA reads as TGTGCCATCAGTGAAATCCGGGGAGGGACGAACACTGAAGCTTTCTTT. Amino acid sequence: CAISEIRGGTNTEAFF.

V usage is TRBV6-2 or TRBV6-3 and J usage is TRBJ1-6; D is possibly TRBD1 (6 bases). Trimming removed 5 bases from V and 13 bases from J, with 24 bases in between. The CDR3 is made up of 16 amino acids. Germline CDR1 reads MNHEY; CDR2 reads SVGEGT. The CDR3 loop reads CASSNRDIKVGVPLHF. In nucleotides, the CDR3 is TGTGCCAGCAGTAACCGGGACATTAAAGTCGGGGTGCCCCTCCACTTT.

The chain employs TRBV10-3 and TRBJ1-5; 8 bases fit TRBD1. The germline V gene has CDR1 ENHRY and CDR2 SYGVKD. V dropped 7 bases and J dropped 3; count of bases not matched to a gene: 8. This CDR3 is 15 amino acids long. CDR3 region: CAIKPDRVDNQPQHF. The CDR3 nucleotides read TGTGCCATCAAACCGGACAGGGTCGACAATCAGCCCCAGCATTTT.

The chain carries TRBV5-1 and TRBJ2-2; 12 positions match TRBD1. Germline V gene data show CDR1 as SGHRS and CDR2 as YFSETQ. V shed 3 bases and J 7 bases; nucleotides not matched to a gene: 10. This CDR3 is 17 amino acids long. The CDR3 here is CASSSQGQGASSGELFF. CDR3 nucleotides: TGCGCCAGCAGCTCGCAGGGACAGGGGGCCTCTAGCGGGGAGCTGTTTTTT.

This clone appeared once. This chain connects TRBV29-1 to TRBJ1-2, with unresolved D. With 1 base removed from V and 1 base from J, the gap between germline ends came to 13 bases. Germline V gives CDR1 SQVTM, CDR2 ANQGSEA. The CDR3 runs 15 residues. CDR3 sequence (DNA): TGCAGCGTTGAAGTTTCCCGGGTTCTTAACTATGGCTACACCTTC. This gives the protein CSVEVSRVLNYGYTF.

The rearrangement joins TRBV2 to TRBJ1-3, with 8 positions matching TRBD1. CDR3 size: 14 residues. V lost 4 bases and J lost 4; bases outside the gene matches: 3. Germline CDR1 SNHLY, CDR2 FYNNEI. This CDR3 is CASSGQGFGNTIYF. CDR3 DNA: TGTGCCAGCAGTGGACAGGGGTTCGGAAACACCATATATTTT.

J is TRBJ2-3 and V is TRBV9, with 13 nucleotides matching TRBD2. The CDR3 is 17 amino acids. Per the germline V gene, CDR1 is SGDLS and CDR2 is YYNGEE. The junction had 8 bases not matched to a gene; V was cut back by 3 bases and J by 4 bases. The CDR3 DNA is TGTGCCAGCAGCGGAAGACTAGCGGGAGGATCGGCAGATACGCAGTATTTT. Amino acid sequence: CASSGRLAGGSADTQYF.

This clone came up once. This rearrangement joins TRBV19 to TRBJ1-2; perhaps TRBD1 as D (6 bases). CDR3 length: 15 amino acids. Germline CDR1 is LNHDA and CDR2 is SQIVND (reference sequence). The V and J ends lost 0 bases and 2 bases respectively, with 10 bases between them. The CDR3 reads CASSIDQGWNYGYTF. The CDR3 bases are TGTGCCAGTAGTATAGATCAGGGGTGGAACTATGGCTACACCTTC.

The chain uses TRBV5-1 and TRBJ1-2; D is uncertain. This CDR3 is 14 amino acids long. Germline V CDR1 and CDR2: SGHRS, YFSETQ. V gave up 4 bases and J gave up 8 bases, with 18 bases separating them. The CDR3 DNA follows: TGCGCCAGCAGCGAACCAGAAAACTACTGGGGCTACACCTTC. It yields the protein CASSEPENYWGYTF.

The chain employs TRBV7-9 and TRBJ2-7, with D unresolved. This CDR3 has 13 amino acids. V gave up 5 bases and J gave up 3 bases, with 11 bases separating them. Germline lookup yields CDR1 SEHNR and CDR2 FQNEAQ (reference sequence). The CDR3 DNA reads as TGTGCCAGCAGCGCGGCGGCAGTCTACGAGCAGTACTTC. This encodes CASSAAAVYEQYF.

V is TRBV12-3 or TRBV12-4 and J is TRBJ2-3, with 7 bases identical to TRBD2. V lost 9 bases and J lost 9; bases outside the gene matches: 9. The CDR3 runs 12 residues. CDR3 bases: TGTGCCAGTGGGACTAAGGGTTGGACGCAGTATTTT. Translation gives CASGTKGWTQYF.

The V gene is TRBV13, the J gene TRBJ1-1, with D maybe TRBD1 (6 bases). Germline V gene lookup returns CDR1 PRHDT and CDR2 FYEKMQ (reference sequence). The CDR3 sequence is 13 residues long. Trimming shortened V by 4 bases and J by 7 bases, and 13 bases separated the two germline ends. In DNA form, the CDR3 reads TGTGCCAGCAGCTCATCCGGGACAAATGAAGCTTTCTTT. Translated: CASSSSGTNEAFF. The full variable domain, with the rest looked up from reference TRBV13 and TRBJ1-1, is AAGVIQSPRHLIKEKRETATLKCYPIPRHDTVYWYQQGPGQDPQFLISFYEKMQSDKGSIPDRFSAQQFSDYHSELNMSSLELGDSALYFCASSSSGTNEAFFGQGTRLTVV.

The CDR3 sequence is CATSDPSRLGHEQFF. The CDR3 coding sequence is TGTGCCACCAGTGATCCCAGTCGGCTGGGCCATGAGCAGTTCTTC. The chain uses TRBV24-1 and TRBJ2-1; D gene ambiguous. Germline loops: CDR1 KGHDR, CDR2 SFDVKD. The CDR3 has 15 residues. The V gene lost 3 bases and the J gene lost 8 bases, with 16 bases spanning the gap.

The CDR3 sequence is CASSLVAPSFTGVREKLFF. CDR3 bases: TGTGCCAGCAGTTTAGTGGCCCCTTCCTTCACAGGGGTTCGGGAAAAACTGTTTTTT. The J gene is TRBJ1-4, the V gene TRBV27; the match to TRBD1 covers 7 bases. CDR1 and CDR2 (germline): MNHEY, SMNVEV (reference sequence). The junction had 20 bases not matched to a gene; V was cut back by 2 bases and J by 8 bases. The CDR3 has 19 amino acids.

The CDR3: CASSQVGSATSNEQFF. In DNA, the CDR3 is TGTGCCAGCAGCCAAGTGGGTAGCGCTACTTCCAATGAGCAGTTCTTC. The chain uses TRBV3-1 (or the pseudogene TRBV3-2) and TRBJ2-1; tentative D call: TRBD2 (5 bases). V dropped 1 base and J dropped 6 bases, with 16 bases sitting between them. The CDR3 runs 16 residues. The V gene's germline CDR1 is LGHDT and CDR2 YNNKEL (reference sequence).

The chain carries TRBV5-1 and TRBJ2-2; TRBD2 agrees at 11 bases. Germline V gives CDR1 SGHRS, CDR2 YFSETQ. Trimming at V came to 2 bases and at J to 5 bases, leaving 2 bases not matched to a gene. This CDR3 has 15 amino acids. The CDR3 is CASSLLAGETGELFF. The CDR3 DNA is TGCGCCAGCAGCTTACTAGCGGGAGAAACCGGGGAGCTGTTTTTT.

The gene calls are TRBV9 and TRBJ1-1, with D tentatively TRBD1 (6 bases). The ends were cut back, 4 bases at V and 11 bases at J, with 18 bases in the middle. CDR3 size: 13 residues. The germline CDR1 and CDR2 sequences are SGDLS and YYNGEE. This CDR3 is CASSPPVGRGAFF. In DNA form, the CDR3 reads TGTGCCAGCAGCCCCCCCGTTGGCAGGGGCGCTTTCTTT.

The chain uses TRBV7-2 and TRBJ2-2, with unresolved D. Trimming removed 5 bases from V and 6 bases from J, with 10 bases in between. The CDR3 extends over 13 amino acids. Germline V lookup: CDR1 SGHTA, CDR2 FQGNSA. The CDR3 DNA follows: TGTGCCAGCAGCCCCCCTGGAGCCGGGGAGCTGTTTTTT. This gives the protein CASSPPGAGELFF.

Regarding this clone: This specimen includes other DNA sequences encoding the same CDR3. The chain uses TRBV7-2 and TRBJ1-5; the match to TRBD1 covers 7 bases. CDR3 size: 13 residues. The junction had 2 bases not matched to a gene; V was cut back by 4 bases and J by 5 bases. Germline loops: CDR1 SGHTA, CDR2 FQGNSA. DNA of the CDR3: TGTGCCAGCAGCTACAGGGGAGATCAGCCCCAGCATTTT. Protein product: CASSYRGDQPQHF.

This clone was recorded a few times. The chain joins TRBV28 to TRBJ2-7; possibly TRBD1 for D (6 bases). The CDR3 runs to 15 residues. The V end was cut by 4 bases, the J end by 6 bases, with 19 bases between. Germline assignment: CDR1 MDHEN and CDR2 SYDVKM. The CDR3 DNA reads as TGTGCCAGCAGTTCCGATGGGGGCTCCCGGGGCGAGCAGTACTTC. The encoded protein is CASSSDGGSRGEQYF.

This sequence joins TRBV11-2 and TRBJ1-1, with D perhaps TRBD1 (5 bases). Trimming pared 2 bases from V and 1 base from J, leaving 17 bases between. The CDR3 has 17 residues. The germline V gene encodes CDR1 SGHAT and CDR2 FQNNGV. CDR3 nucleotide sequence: TGTGCCAGCAGCTTAAATGGGGCTTTTGTAGGGAACACTGAAGCTTTCTTT. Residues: CASSLNGAFVGNTEAFF.

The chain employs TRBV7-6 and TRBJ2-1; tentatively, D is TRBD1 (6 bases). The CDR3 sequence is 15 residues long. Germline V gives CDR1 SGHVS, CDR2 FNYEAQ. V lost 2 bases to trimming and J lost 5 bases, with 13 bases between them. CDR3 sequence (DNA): TGTGCCAGCAGCTTATTGGCACAGGGTGACAATGAGCAGTTCTTC. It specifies CASSLLAQGDNEQFF. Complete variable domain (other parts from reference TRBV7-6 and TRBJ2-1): GAGVSQSPRYKVTKRGQDVALRCDPISGHVSLYWYRQALGQGPEFLTYFNYEAQQDKSGLPNDRFSAERPEGSISTLTIQRTEQRDSAMYRCASSLLAQGDNEQFFGPGTRLTVL.

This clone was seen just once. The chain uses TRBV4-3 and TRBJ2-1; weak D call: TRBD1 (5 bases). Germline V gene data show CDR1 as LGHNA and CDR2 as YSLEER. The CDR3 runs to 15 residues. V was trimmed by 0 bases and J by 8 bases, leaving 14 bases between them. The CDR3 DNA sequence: TGCGCCAGCAGCCAAGATTATTCAGGGTGGGATGAGCAGTTCTTC. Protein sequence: CASSQDYSGWDEQFF.

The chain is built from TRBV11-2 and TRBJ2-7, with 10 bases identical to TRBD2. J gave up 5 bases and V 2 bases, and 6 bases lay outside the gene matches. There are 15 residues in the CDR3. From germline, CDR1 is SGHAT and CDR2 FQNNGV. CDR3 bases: TGTGCCAGCAGCTTATCGCCTAGCGGGAGACACGAGCAGTACTTC. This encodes CASSLSPSGRHEQYF.

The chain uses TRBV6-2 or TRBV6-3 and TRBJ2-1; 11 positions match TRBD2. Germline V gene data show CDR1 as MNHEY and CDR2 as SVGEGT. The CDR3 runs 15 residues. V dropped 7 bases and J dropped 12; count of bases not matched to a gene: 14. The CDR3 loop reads CASTPPGLAVLGQFF. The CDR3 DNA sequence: TGTGCCAGCACCCCACCGGGACTAGCGGTACTGGGGCAGTTCTTC.

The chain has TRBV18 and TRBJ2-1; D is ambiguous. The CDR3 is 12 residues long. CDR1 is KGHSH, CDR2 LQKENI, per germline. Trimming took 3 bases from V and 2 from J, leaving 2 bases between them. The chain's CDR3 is CASSPTYNEQFF. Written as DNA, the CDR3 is TGTGCCAGCTCACCTACCTACAATGAGCAGTTCTTC.

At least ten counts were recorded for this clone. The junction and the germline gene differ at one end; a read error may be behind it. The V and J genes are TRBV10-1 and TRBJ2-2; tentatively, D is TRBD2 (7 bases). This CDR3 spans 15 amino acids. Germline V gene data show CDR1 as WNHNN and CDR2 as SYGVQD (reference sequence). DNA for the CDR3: TGCGCGAGCAGGGGCGGGGGCCCCGACACCGGGGAGCTGTTTTTT. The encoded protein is CASRGGGPDTGELFF.

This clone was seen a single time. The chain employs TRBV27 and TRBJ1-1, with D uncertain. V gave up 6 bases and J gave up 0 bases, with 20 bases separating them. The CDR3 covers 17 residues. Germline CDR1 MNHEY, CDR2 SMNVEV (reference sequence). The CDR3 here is CASSPTGPQVMNTEAFF. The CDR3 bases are TGTGCCAGCAGCCCTACCGGTCCCCAGGTGATGAACACTGAAGCTTTCTTT.